These T cell receptor beta chains were read from a single sample in a study of Tregs in tolerant kidney transplant recipients. Sequenced by immunoSEQ multiplex PCR; TCRdb stores in-frame clones only, minus some. The table lists roughly 68,000 clones, around 84% of them singletons, with about 4.6% in the top ten. Sequences were obtained from CD4+ T cells from blood. Receptors originate from a human donor in good health. CDR3s include the opening cysteine and the closing phenylalanine or tryptophan. Fields, in order: V gene, D gene, J gene, clone size, CDR3 protein, CDR3 DNA. D genes are given only for firm matches. Clone size is shown for a subset of rows, as once, few, many or a class of expanded clone.

V gene: TRBV9; D gene: NA; J gene: TRBJ1-2; clone size: NA; CDR3 protein: CASSVEQGLGGYTF; CDR3 DNA: TGTGCCAGCAGCGTAGAGCAGGGGTTGGGCGGCTACACCTTC
V gene: TRBV21-1; D gene: NA; J gene: TRBJ1-3; clone size: NA; CDR3 protein: CASSKEGTMYTIYF; CDR3 DNA: TGTGCCAGCAGCAAAGAGGGGACCATGTACACCATATATTTT
V gene: TRBV7-9; D gene: TRBD1; J gene: TRBJ1-2; clone size: NA; CDR3 protein: CASSLSSGQGLYGYTF; CDR3 DNA: TGTGCCAGCAGCTTATCATCGGGACAGGGACTTTATGGCTACACCTTC
V gene: TRBV11-3; D gene: TRBD1; J gene: TRBJ1-4; clone size: NA; CDR3 protein: CASSIWTGGDEKLFF; CDR3 DNA: TGTGCCAGCAGCATCTGGACAGGGGGCGATGAAAAACTGTTTTTT
V gene: TRBV11-3; D gene: NA; J gene: TRBJ1-2; clone size: NA; CDR3 protein: CASSPRSPFNYGYTF; CDR3 DNA: TGTGCCAGCAGCCCCCGGTCCCCTTTTAACTATGGCTACACCTTC
V gene: TRBV6-5; D gene: NA; J gene: TRBJ1-5; clone size: NA; CDR3 protein: CASSYTPRQPQHF; CDR3 DNA: TGTGCCAGCAGTTATACCCCAAGGCAGCCCCAGCATTTT
V gene: TRBV29-1; D gene: NA; J gene: TRBJ2-3; clone size: NA; CDR3 protein: CSAPGQTSTDTQYF; CDR3 DNA: TGCAGCGCGCCGGGACAAACTAGCACAGATACGCAGTATTTT
V gene: TRBV19; D gene: TRBD1; J gene: TRBJ1-2; clone size: NA; CDR3 protein: CASSIVTGTGSSGYTF; CDR3 DNA: TGTGCCAGTAGTATAGTTACCGGGACAGGGAGTTCTGGCTACACCTTC
V gene: TRBV6-6; D gene: NA; J gene: TRBJ1-2; clone size: NA; CDR3 protein: CASVTSSTYGYTF; CDR3 DNA: TGTGCCAGCGTTACCTCCTCAACCTATGGCTACACCTTC
V gene: TRBV18; D gene: NA; J gene: TRBJ1-3; clone size: NA; CDR3 protein: CASSPVGLNTIYF; CDR3 DNA: TGTGCCAGCTCACCAGTAGGTCTTAACACCATATATTTT
V gene: TRBV29-1; D gene: NA; J gene: TRBJ1-1; clone size: NA; CDR3 protein: CSAPGAGGTEAFF; CDR3 DNA: TGCAGCGCCCCAGGGGCGGGGGGGACTGAAGCTTTCTTT
V gene: TRBV19; D gene: NA; J gene: TRBJ2-3; clone size: NA; CDR3 protein: CASSITSHRTDTQYF; CDR3 DNA: TGTGCCAGTAGTATTACTAGTCATCGCACAGATACGCAGTATTTT
V gene: TRBV30; D gene: NA; J gene: TRBJ1-1; clone size: NA; CDR3 protein: CAWSLGPEAFF; CDR3 DNA: TGTGCCTGGAGTTTAGGGCCTGAAGCTTTCTTT
V gene: TRBV5-1; D gene: TRBD1; J gene: TRBJ1-1; clone size: NA; CDR3 protein: CASSALRDRGPNTEAFF; CDR3 DNA: TGCGCCAGCAGCGCATTGCGCGACAGGGGCCCGAACACTGAAGCTTTCTTT
V gene: TRBV7-8; D gene: TRBD1; J gene: TRBJ1-5; clone size: NA; CDR3 protein: CASSRDSRGNQPQHF; CDR3 DNA: TGTGCCAGCAGCCGGGACAGTAGGGGCAATCAGCCCCAGCATTTT
V gene: TRBV10-3; D gene: TRBD2; J gene: TRBJ2-1; clone size: NA; CDR3 protein: CASGTSSVGEQFF; CDR3 DNA: TGTGCCTCGGGGACTAGCTCGGTGGGGGAGCAGTTCTTC
V gene: TRBV19; D gene: NA; J gene: TRBJ2-1; clone size: once; CDR3 protein: CASSTWTRSSYNEQFF; CDR3 DNA: TGTGCCAGTAGTACCTGGACGAGGAGCTCCTACAATGAGCAGTTCTTC